The entry that follows covers one TCR beta chain sequence. Its antigen is currently unknown. The data were obtained in a study of blood T cells in healthy people across ages. Study findings and constraints: Diversity estimated from one million T cells was considered an underestimate.

The V gene end was trimmed by 5 bases and the J gene end by 3 bases; junction bases not matched to a gene: 8. This CDR3 has 17 residues. Through a sample-barcoded 5' primer and a J-beta primer mix, a second PCR was run for roughly 6 to 11 cycles. The study obtained at least 3 million CDR3-containing paired-end reads from every sample. TCRdb re-analysed the 5' RACE reads in MiXCR, keeping a single row per CDR3 protein. The data contain under 750,000 distinct CDR3 sequences, roughly 43% of them seen just once; the ten biggest clones take up around 23%. Donors were healthy Caucasian individuals from Russia aged about 6 to 90.

Sequenced: blood. This TCR was recovered from an elderly man in good health. The chain employs TRBV12-3 or TRBV12-4 and TRBJ2-5, with 14 bases aligning to TRBD2. In DNA form, the CDR3 reads TGTGCCAGCAGTCCCTACTGGACTAGCGGGGGGAAAGAGACCCAGTACTTC. Translating gives CASSPYWTSGGKETQYF.